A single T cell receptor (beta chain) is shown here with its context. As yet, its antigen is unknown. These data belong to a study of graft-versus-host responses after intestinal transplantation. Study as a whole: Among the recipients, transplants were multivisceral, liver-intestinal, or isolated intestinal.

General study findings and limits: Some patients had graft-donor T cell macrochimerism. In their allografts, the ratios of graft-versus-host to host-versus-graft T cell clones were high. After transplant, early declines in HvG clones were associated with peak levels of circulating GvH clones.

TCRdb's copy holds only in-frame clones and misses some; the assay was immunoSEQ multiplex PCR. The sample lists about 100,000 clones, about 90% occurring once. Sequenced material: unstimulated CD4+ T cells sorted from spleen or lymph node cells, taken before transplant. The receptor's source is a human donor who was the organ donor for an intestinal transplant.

The DNA for the CDR3 is TGTGCCATCAGCAGGGGGGGAGTGGAGCAGTACTTC. Translation: CAISRGGVEQYF. V gene TRBV10-3 combines with J gene TRBJ2-7; either TRBD1 or TRBD2 may supply D (7 bases each). This CDR3 contains 12 residues. The ends were cut back, 6 bases at V and 7 bases at J, with 13 bases in the middle. The germline gives CDR1 ENHRY, CDR2 SYGVKD.